This TCR beta chain was observed in a study of blood T cell repertoires in COVID-19. The CDR3 is made up of 14 amino acids. V dropped 6 bases and J dropped 5; count of bases not matched to a gene: 7. Germline V gene lookup returns CDR1 MNHEY and CDR2 SVGAGI. In the study's own analysis: Amplifying reference gene primers gave estimates of nucleated cell counts. Sequencing used immunoSEQ multiplex PCR; TCRdb keeps in-frame clones, though not all of them. That table supplies the V and J calls and clone size; D and trimming were determined from the DNA. The table lists about 270,000 clones, 86% of them singletons.

The sample taken for sequencing was peripheral blood. The gene calls are TRBV6-5 and TRBJ2-1; TRBD1 aligns across 7 bases. The clonotype originates from a man in his forties or fifties with active or convalescent COVID-19. For the CDR3, the DNA is TGTGCCAGCAGGGCCCGGGACAGCCACAATGAGCAGTTCTTC. The encoded protein is CASRARDSHNEQFF.